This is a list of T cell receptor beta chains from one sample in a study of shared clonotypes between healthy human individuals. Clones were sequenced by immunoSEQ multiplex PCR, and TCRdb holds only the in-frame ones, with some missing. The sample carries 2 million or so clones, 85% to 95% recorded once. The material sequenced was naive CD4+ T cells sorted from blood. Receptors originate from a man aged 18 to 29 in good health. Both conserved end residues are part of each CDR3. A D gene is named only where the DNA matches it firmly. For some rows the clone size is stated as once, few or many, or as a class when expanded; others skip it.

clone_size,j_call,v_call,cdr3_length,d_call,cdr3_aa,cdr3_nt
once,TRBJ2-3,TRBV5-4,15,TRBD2,CASSQPGTSVNTQYF,TGTGCCAGCAGCCAACCCGGGACTAGCGTGAATACGCAGTATTTT
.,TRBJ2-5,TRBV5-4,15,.,CASSGTGTKQETQYF,TGTGCCAGCAGCGGTACCGGGACAAAACAAGAGACCCAGTACTTC
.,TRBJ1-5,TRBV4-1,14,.,CASSQERTSQPQHF,TGCGCCAGCAGCCAAGAACGGACTTCCCAGCCCCAGCATTTT
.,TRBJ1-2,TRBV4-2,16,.,CASSQAVGQTNYGYTF,TGTGCCAGCAGCCAAGCCGTCGGACAGACCAACTATGGCTACACCTTC
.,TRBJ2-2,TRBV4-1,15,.,CASSPRRLNTGELFF,TGCGCCAGCAGCCCGCGCAGGCTGAACACCGGGGAGCTGTTTTTT
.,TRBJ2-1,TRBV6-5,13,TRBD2,CASSYPLAGEQFF,TGTGCCAGCAGTTACCCATTAGCGGGAGAGCAGTTCTTC
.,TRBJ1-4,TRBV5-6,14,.,CASSLRTLDEKLFF,TGTGCCAGCAGCTTACGGACCCTTGATGAAAAACTGTTTTTT
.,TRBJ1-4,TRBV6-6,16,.,CASNLAPRVKSEKLFF,TGTGCCAGCAACTTAGCCCCTCGGGTCAAGTCTGAAAAACTGTTTTTT
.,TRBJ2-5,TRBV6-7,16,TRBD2,CASSYSNASGTETQYF,TGTGCCAGCAGTTACTCGAATGCTAGCGGGACGGAGACCCAGTACTTC
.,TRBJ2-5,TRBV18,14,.,CASSPPPGQETQYF,TGTGCCAGCTCACCACCGCCAGGTCAAGAGACCCAGTACTTC
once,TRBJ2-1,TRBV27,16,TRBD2,CASSLYLAGDYNEQFF,TGTGCCAGCAGTTTGTACCTAGCGGGGGACTACAATGAGCAGTTCTTC
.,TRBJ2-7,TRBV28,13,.,CASSWGISYEQYF,TGTGCCAGCAGTTGGGGCATTTCCTACGAGCAGTACTTC
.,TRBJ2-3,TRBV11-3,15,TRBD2,CASSHGLAVTDTQYF,TGTGCCAGCAGCCACGGACTAGCGGTAACAGATACGCAGTATTTT
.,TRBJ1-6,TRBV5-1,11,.,CASRGGDTLHF,TGCGCCAGCAGAGGTGGAGACACCCTCCACTTT
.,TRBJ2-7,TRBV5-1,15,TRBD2,CASSTSSGRAGEQYF,TGCGCCAGCAGCACCTCTAGCGGGAGGGCGGGGGAGCAGTACTTC
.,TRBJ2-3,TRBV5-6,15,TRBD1,CASSSTGTGTDTQYF,TGTGCCAGCAGCTCGACAGGGACGGGGACAGATACGCAGTATTTT
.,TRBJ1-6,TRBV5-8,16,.,CASSPGRGVGNSPLHF,TGTGCCAGCAGCCCGGGGAGGGGAGTTGGGAATTCACCCCTCCACTTT
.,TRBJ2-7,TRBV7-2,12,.,CASSLGVSEQYF,TGTGCCAGCAGCTTAGGAGTTAGCGAGCAGTACTTC
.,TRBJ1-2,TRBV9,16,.,CASSAGDTRLGGGYTF,TGTGCCAGCAGCGCGGGGGACACTCGGCTTGGAGGTGGCTACACCTTC
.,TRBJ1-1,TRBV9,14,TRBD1,CASSAEQGRGEAFF,TGTGCCAGCAGCGCAGAACAGGGGCGAGGTGAAGCTTTCTTT
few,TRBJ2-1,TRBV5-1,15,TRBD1,CASSSGQGSGNEQFF,TGCGCCAGCAGCTCCGGACAGGGGTCCGGCAATGAGCAGTTCTTC
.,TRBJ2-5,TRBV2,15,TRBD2,CATKELAGGPETQYF,TGTGCCACAAAGGAACTAGCGGGGGGGCCCGAGACCCAGTACTTC
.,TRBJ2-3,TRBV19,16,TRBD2,CASRGERGGRTDTQYF,TGTGCCAGTCGGGGTGAGCGGGGGGGCCGTACAGATACGCAGTATTTT
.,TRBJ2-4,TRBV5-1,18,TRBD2,CASSLRTSGASAKNIQYF,TGCGCCAGCAGCCTACGGACTAGCGGGGCCTCAGCCAAAAACATTCAGTACTTC
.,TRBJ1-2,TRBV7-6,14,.,CASSLGDGVYGYTF,TGTGCCAGCAGCTTAGGGGATGGAGTCTATGGCTACACCTTC
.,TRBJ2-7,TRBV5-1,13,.,CASSLYGSYEQYF,TGCGCCAGCAGCTTGTACGGCTCCTACGAGCAGTACTTC
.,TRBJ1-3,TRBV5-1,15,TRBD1,CASSFQGESGNTIYF,TGCGCCAGCAGCTTTCAGGGGGAATCTGGAAACACCATATATTTT
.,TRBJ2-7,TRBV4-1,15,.,CASSQDPGGVYEQYF,TGCGCCAGCAGCCAAGATCCCGGGGGTGTATACGAGCAGTACTTC
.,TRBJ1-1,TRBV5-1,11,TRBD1,CASKDRTEAFF,TGCGCCAGCAAGGACAGGACTGAAGCTTTCTTT
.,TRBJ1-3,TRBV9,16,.,CASSVGPDALGNTIYF,TGTGCCAGCAGCGTAGGGCCGGACGCCTTGGGGAACACCATATATTTT
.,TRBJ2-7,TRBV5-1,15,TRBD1,CASSLDPGQVYEQYF,TGCGCCAGCAGCTTGGACCCGGGACAGGTCTACGAGCAGTACTTC
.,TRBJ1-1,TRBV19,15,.,CASSLAKAGNTEAFF,TGTGCCAGTAGCCTTGCTAAGGCGGGGAACACTGAAGCTTTCTTT
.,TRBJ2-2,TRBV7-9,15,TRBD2,CASTLAGGGTGELFF,TGTGCCAGCACCTTAGCGGGAGGCGGAACCGGGGAGCTGTTTTTT
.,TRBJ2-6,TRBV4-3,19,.,CASSQDLGPPNSGANVLTF,TGCGCCAGCAGCCAAGATTTAGGACCGCCTAACTCTGGGGCCAACGTCCTGACTTTC
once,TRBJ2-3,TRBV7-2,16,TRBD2,CASSLGSGRGTDTQYF,TGTGCCAGCAGCTTAGGTAGCGGGAGAGGAACAGATACGCAGTATTTT
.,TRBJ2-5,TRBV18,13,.,CASSPNAGETQYF,TGTGCCAGCTCACCAAATGCAGGGGAGACCCAGTACTTC
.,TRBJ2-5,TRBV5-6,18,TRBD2,CASSLELAGPPPRETQYF,TGTGCCAGCAGCTTGGAACTAGCGGGACCCCCTCCCCGAGAGACCCAGTACTTC
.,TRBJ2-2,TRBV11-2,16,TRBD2,CASSFLGGRNTGELFF,TGTGCCAGCAGCTTCCTTGGCGGGAGAAACACCGGGGAGCTGTTTTTT
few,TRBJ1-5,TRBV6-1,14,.,CASSPGHSNQPQHF,TGTGCCAGCAGCCCCGGTCATAGCAATCAGCCCCAGCATTTT
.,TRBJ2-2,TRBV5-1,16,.,CASSVTGVLNTGELFF,TGCGCCAGCAGCGTTACAGGTGTCTTGAACACCGGGGAGCTGTTTTTT
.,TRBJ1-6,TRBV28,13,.,CATDSSYNSPLHF,TGTGCCACCGACAGCTCCTATAATTCACCCCTCCACTTT
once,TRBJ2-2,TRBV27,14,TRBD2,CASSLGGVTGELFF,TGTGCCAGCAGTTTGGGAGGGGTCACCGGGGAGCTGTTTTTT
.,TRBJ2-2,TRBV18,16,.,CASSPITGTNTGELFF,TGTGCCAGCTCACCAATCACAGGGACGAACACCGGGGAGCTGTTTTTT
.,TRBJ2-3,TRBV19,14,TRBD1,CASKRTGNTDTQYF,TGTGCCAGTAAAAGGACAGGGAACACAGATACGCAGTATTTT